Sequencing of this T cell receptor (beta chain) was carried out in a study of blood T cell repertoires in COVID-19. Whole-study context: Sources were T cells, B-cell-depleted T cells, or PBMCs; the material itself was cDNA or gDNA.

V lost 4 bases, J lost 7 bases, and 11 bases lay in between. The CDR3 contains 12 residues. Germline CDR1 SGHRS, CDR2 YFSETQ. The table came from immunoSEQ multiplex PCR; TCRdb's copy has only in-frame clones and leaves some out. The sample holds around 180,000 clones, under 85% seen once. The rearrangement uses TRBV5-1 and TRBJ1-2; no clear D. This TCR was recovered from a woman at least 80 years old with acute or convalescent COVID-19. The specimen sequenced was peripheral blood. For the CDR3, the DNA is TGCGCCAGCAGCGGGTCCCGAGGTGGCTACACCTTC. This codes for CASSGSRGGYTF.